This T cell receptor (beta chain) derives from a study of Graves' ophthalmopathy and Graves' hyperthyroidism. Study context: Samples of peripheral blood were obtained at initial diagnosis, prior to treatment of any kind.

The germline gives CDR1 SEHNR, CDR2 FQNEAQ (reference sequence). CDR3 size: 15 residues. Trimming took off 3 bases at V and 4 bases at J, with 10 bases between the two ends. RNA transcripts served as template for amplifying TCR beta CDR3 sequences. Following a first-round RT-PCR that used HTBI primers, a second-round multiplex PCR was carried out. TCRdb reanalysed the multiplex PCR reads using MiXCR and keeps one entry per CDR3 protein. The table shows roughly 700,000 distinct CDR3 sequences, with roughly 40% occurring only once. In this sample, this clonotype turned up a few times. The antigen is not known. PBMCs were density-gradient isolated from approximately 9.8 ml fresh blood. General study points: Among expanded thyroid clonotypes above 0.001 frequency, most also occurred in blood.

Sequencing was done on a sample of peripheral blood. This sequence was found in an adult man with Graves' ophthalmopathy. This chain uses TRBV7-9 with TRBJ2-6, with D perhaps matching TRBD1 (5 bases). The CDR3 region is CASSLVGLGANVLTF. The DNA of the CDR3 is TGTGCCAGCAGCTTGGTGGGGCTCGGGGCCAACGTCCTGACTTTC.